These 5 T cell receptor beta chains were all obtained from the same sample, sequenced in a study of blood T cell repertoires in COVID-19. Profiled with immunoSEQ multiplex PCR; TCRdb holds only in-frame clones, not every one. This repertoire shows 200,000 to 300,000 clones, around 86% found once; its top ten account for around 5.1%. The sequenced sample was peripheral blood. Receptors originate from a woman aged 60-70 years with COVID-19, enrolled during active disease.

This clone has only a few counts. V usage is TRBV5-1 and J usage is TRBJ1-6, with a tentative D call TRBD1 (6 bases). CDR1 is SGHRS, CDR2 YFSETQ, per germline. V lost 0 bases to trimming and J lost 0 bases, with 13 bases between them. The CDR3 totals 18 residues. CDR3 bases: TGCGCCAGCAGCTTGGATGGGACACCTAGCTCCTATAATTCACCCCTCCACTTT. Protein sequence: CASSLDGTPSSYNSPLHF.

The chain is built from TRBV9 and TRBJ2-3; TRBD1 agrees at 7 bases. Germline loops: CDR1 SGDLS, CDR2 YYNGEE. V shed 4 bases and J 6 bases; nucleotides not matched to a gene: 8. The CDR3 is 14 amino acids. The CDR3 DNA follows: TGTGCCAGCAGCACCGGACAGGTGATGGATACGCAGTATTTT. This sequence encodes CASSTGQVMDTQYF.

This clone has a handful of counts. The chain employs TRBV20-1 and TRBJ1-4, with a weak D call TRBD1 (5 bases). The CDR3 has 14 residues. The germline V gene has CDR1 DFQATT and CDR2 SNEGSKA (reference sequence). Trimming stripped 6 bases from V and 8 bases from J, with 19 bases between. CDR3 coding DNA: TGCAGTGCGAGTCACGGGGGGGTGGACGAAAAACTGTTTTTT. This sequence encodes CSASHGGVDEKLFF.

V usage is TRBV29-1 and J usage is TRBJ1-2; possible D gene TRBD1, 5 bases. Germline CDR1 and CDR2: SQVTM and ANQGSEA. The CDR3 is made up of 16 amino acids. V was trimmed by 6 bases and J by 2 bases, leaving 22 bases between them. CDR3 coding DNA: TGCAGCGTAGGGGCGAAATCGGATCGTCCCAACTATGGCTACACCTTC. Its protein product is CSVGAKSDRPNYGYTF. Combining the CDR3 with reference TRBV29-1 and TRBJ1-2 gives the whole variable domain SAVISQKPSRDICQRGTSLTIQCQVDSQVTMMFWYRQQPGQSLTLIATANQGSEATYESGFVIDKFPISRPNLTFSTLTVSNMSPEDSSIYLCSVGAKSDRPNYGYTFGSGTRLTVV.

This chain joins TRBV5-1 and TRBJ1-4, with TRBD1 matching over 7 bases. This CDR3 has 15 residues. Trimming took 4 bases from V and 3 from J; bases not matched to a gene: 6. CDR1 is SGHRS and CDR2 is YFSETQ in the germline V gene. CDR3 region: CASSTEGAANEKLFF. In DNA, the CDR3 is TGCGCCAGCAGCACGGAGGGGGCAGCTAATGAAAAACTGTTTTTT.